A single sample gave rise to the 24 T cell receptor beta chains below, sequenced in a study of blood T cell repertoires in COVID-19. Libraries were prepared by immunoSEQ multiplex PCR; TCRdb keeps only in-frame clonotypes and omits some of them. The sample carries around 100,000 clones, about nine tenths recorded once. What was sequenced was peripheral blood. Receptor source: a woman in her forties or fifties with acute or convalescent COVID-19.

The chain employs TRBV7-2 and TRBJ2-3; D possibly corresponds to TRBD1 (6 bases). Trimming left V 1 base short and J 8 bases short, with 19 bases between. Germline V gives CDR1 SGHTA, CDR2 FQGNSA. The CDR3 loop spans 16 amino acids. DNA for the CDR3: TGTGCCAGCAGCTTAGGCCCAGCCCACAGGGAAAGTACGCAGTATTTT. Translation: CASSLGPAHRESTQYF.

The chain is built from TRBV30 and TRBJ2-6; tentative D call: TRBD2 (5 bases). V lost 2 bases and J lost 1, with 6 bases in between. The CDR3 contains 14 residues. Per germline, CDR1 GTSNPN and CDR2 SVGIG (reference sequence). The CDR3 protein is CAWSPGSGANVLTF. The CDR3 coding sequence is TGTGCCTGGAGTCCGGGGTCTGGGGCCAACGTCCTGACTTTC.

The gene calls are TRBV6-5 and TRBJ2-7, with a weak D call TRBD1 (6 bases). The germline CDR1 and CDR2 sequences are MNHEY and SVGAGI. The CDR3 spans 13 residues. Trimming stripped 2 bases from V and 13 bases from J, with 18 bases between. CDR3 nucleotide sequence: TGTGCCAGCAGTTACGAGGACAGTGGCACGACCTACTTC. Translating gives CASSYEDSGTTYF.

The DNA for the CDR3 is TGTGCCATCAGTCCCGACACCTATGGCTACACCTTC. Translating gives CAISPDTYGYTF. The chain recombines TRBV10-3 with TRBJ1-2; D is undetermined. The CDR3 is 12 residues long. V gave up 5 bases and J gave up 4 bases, with 8 bases separating them. The germline V gene has CDR1 ENHRY and CDR2 SYGVKD.

The rearrangement joins TRBV4-3 to TRBJ1-3, with D maybe TRBD1 (6 bases). V shed 0 bases and J shed 4 bases, with 16 bases lying between them. Germline V gene data show CDR1 as LGHNA and CDR2 as YSLEER. This CDR3 spans 17 amino acids. The CDR3 loop reads CASSQDQGLLGGNTIYF. As DNA, the CDR3 is TGCGCCAGCAGCCAAGATCAGGGGCTATTAGGGGGAAACACCATATATTTT.

The rearrangement links TRBV2 to TRBJ1-1; D gene uncertain. The germline gives CDR1 SNHLY, CDR2 FYNNEI. CDR3 size: 15 residues. The V end was cut by 6 bases, the J end by 3 bases, with 17 bases between. The CDR3 nucleotides read TGTGCCAGCAGGGAGGGTAGATGGGCCGACACTGAAGCTTTCTTT. Its protein product is CASREGRWADTEAFF.

The genes are TRBV27 and TRBJ2-7; possible D gene TRBD1, 6 bases. V shed 3 bases and J shed 7 bases, with 16 bases lying between them. Germline V gives CDR1 MNHEY, CDR2 SMNVEV (reference sequence). This CDR3 contains 14 residues. CDR3 residues: CASSFGTHPWEQYF. The CDR3 region has the DNA TGTGCCAGCAGTTTTGGGACACACCCCTGGGAGCAGTACTTC.

The V call is TRBV18, the J call TRBJ2-1, with 7 bases fitting TRBD2. CDR1 KGHSH and CDR2 LQKENI come from the germline V gene. The V and J ends lost 4 bases and 6 bases, in that order; junction bases with no gene match: 9. The CDR3 runs 15 residues. Here the CDR3 reads CASSRPHPGGNEQFF. The CDR3, as DNA: TGTGCCAGCTCACGTCCACATCCGGGGGGCAATGAGCAGTTCTTC.

The J gene is TRBJ2-2, the V gene TRBV15; unclear D gene. The germline CDR1 and CDR2 sequences are LNHNV and YYDKDF (reference sequence). Trimming shortened V by 2 bases and J by 1 base, and 5 bases separated the two germline ends. The CDR3 has 14 amino acids. DNA of the CDR3: TGTGCCACCAGCAGAACAGAGAACACCGGGGAGCTGTTTTTT. As protein: CATSRTENTGELFF.

This chain connects TRBV30 to TRBJ1-5; 7 nucleotides match TRBD1. Trimming took 3 bases from V and 4 from J; bases not matched to a gene: 3. This CDR3 has 13 amino acids. CDR1 and CDR2 (germline): GTSNPN, SVGIG (reference sequence). The CDR3 spells CAWRGGQNQPQHF. For the CDR3, the DNA is TGTGCCTGGAGAGGGGGACAGAATCAGCCCCAGCATTTT.

V usage is TRBV10-3 and J usage is TRBJ2-5, with 12 bases fitting TRBD2. This CDR3 has 15 amino acids. V shed 7 bases and J 5 bases; nucleotides not matched to a gene: 8. CDR1 and CDR2 (germline): ENHRY, SYGVKD. The CDR3 coding sequence is TGTGCCATCAAGGCTAGCGGGAGGGCGGAGGAGACCCAGTACTTC. Translated, it gives CAIKASGRAEETQYF.

V is TRBV11-3 and J is TRBJ1-1; D remains unclear. Germline CDR1 and CDR2: SGHNT and YENEEA. CDR3 size: 13 residues. Trimming took off 0 bases at V and 6 bases at J, with 8 bases between the two ends. The DNA for the CDR3 is TGTGCCAGCAGCTTAGAGGCAGGATCTGAAGCTTTCTTT. Its protein is CASSLEAGSEAFF.

This clone was seen once. The chain links TRBV7-2 to TRBJ2-1; 12 nucleotides agree with TRBD2. CDR1 is SGHTA, CDR2 FQGNSA, per germline. The V gene end was trimmed by 7 bases and the J gene end by 4 bases; junction bases not matched to a gene: 5. This CDR3 is built from 15 residues. The CDR3 loop is CASNPSGGVYNEQFF. DNA of the CDR3: TGTGCCAGCAACCCTAGCGGGGGGGTATACAATGAGCAGTTCTTC.

The chain links TRBV6-5 to TRBJ1-2; no clear D. The CDR3 contains 13 residues. Trimming removed 6 bases at V and 4 bases at J, with 12 bases between. Germline V gene sequence: CDR1 MNHEY, CDR2 SVGAGI. The CDR3 reads CASSPGKAYGYTF. CDR3 nucleotide sequence: TGTGCCAGCAGCCCGGGAAAGGCCTATGGCTACACCTTC.

With regard to this clone: One end of the junction is discordant with germline, which a read error may explain. The genes are TRBV7-7 and TRBJ2-1, with D possibly matching TRBD2 (6 bases). Per germline, CDR1 SSHAT and CDR2 FNYEAQ (reference sequence). There are 14 residues in the CDR3. As DNA, the CDR3 is TGTGCTAGCAGCTTAGTTGGGCGGGAAGATGAGCAGTTCTTC. Translation: CASSLVGREDEQFF.

The table lists this clone with a count of one. The chain links TRBV7-2 to TRBJ1-3; tentative D call: TRBD1 (5 bases). Trimming pared 1 base from V and 2 bases from J, leaving 12 bases between. The CDR3 is 16 residues long. CDR1 SGHTA and CDR2 FQGNSA come from the germline V gene. Written as DNA, the CDR3 is TGTGCCAGCAGCTTAGTCACCCAGGGTACTGGAAACACCATATATTTT. It encodes CASSLVTQGTGNTIYF.

This chain uses TRBV4-3 with TRBJ1-1; 7 nucleotides align to TRBD1. The trim removed 0 bases at V and 0 bases at J, leaving 4 bases unmatched. CDR1 and CDR2 (germline): LGHNA, YSLEER. The CDR3 runs to 16 residues. For the CDR3, the DNA is TGCGCCAGCAGCCAAGACCGACAGGGCTTGAACACTGAAGCTTTCTTT. Translated, it gives CASSQDRQGLNTEAFF.

This rearrangement joins TRBV6-5 to TRBJ1-1; 8 positions agree with TRBD1. Germline V gene sequence: CDR1 MNHEY, CDR2 SVGAGI. The length of the CDR3 is 14 residues. V lost 2 bases and J lost 7; bases outside the gene matches: 6. Here the CDR3 reads CASSYATGGSEAFF. DNA of the CDR3: TGTGCCAGCAGTTACGCCACAGGGGGAAGTGAAGCTTTCTTT.

Here the CDR3 reads CASQRSSGRGEKLFF. DNA for the CDR3: TGTGCCAGCCAGCGTTCCTCCGGCAGAGGAGAAAAACTGTTTTTT. V usage is TRBV9 and J usage is TRBJ1-4, with D unclear. With 7 bases removed from V and 8 bases from J, the gap between germline ends came to 21 bases. CDR1 and CDR2 from the germline V gene are SGDLS and YYNGEE. The CDR3 has 15 amino acids.

This clone is a singleton in its sample. The chain carries TRBV28 and TRBJ1-6; perhaps TRBD1 as D (6 bases). This CDR3 is built from 15 residues. Germline values: CDR1 MDHEN, CDR2 SYDVKM. The V end was cut by 5 bases, the J end by 9 bases, with 17 bases between. The CDR3 loop is CASSPLGTTVSPLHF. DNA of the CDR3: TGTGCCAGCAGTCCCCTCGGGACAACAGTTTCACCCCTCCACTTT.

The chain has TRBV7-3 and TRBJ1-1; 7 nucleotides agree with TRBD1. There are 13 residues in the CDR3. The ends lost 6 bases at V and 4 bases at J; junction bases unmatched: 5. Per germline, CDR1 SGHTA and CDR2 FQGTGA. CDR3 sequence (DNA): TGTGCCAGCAGTCCGACAGGGCCCACTGAAGCTTTCTTT. This encodes CASSPTGPTEAFF.

A remark on this clone: Germline is not matched at one junction end, which may reflect a read error. CDR3 residues: CSVEGTAGYEQYF. The CDR3 region has the DNA TGCAGCGTCGAAGGGACAGCCGGTTACGAGCAGTACTTC. This chain uses TRBV29-1 with TRBJ2-7; 7 bases are a match to TRBD1. Germline assignment: CDR1 SQVTM and CDR2 ANQGSEA. The CDR3 contains 13 residues.

The rearrangement joins TRBV6-5 to TRBJ1-1; weak D call: TRBD1 (6 bases). Germline CDR1 reads MNHEY; CDR2 reads SVGAGI. The CDR3 is 14 amino acids. Trimming shortened V by 11 bases and J by 6 bases, and 22 bases separated the two germline ends. The CDR3: CAHGQWTADAEAFF. The CDR3, as DNA: TGTGCCCACGGACAATGGACAGCGGACGCTGAAGCTTTCTTT.

The DNA of the CDR3 is TGTGCCAGCAGGACCAAGGGGCCCCCAGATACGCAGTATTTT. Protein product: CASRTKGPPDTQYF. The gene calls are TRBV11-3 and TRBJ2-3, with a possible D match to TRBD1 (5 bases). CDR1 and CDR2 from the germline V gene are SGHNT and YENEEA. Trimming took 6 bases from V and 4 from J, leaving 14 bases between them. The CDR3 has 14 amino acids.